One sample yielded the 7 T cell receptor beta chains listed below, sequenced in a study of cytomegalovirus exposure and HLA in healthy donors. The PCR ran on 60 Vbeta and 13 Jbeta primers. The method was immunoSEQ multiplex PCR; TCRdb's version includes in-frame clones alone and lacks a portion of them. The table records approximately 240,000 clones, roughly 87% of them present only once. Sequenced input: PBMCs. The source is a middle-aged woman in good health and CMV-seropositive.

This chain links TRBV7-8 with TRBJ2-5; D is unresolved. The CDR3 runs 12 residues. Germline V gene lookup returns CDR1 SGHVS and CDR2 FQNEAQ. Trimming removed 5 bases at V and 0 bases at J, with 4 bases between. The CDR3 spells CASSAYQETQYF. For the CDR3, the DNA is TGTGCCAGCAGCGCGTACCAAGAGACCCAGTACTTC.

The rearrangement joins TRBV10-3 to TRBJ2-1; D possibly corresponds to TRBD2 (7 bases). The CDR3 is 13 amino acids. V lost 6 bases and J 12 bases, leaving 18 bases between the germline ends. CDR1 and CDR2 from the germline V gene are ENHRY and SYGVKD. In nucleotides, the CDR3 is TGTGCCATCAGCGATACGATGGGAGGGGGGCAGTTCTTC. Amino acid sequence: CAISDTMGGGQFF.

V and J are TRBV4-2 and TRBJ1-1, with D possibly TRBD1 on 5 matching bases. The CDR3 extends over 13 amino acids. The germline V gene encodes CDR1 LGHNA and CDR2 YNFKEQ. The V end lost 6 bases, the J end lost 1 base, and 9 bases lay between the germline ends. The CDR3 nucleotides read TGTGCCAGCAGGTCAGGGCAGAACACTGAAGCTTTCTTT. Its translation: CASRSGQNTEAFF.

This clone showed up just once. The chain uses TRBV9 and TRBJ1-1, with 8 bases identical to TRBD1. The CDR3 is 16 amino acids. Per germline, CDR1 SGDLS and CDR2 YYNGEE. V shed 4 bases, J shed 3 bases, and the junction held 11 bases outside the gene matches. The CDR3 loop reads CASSPRRGQVDTEAFF. In DNA form, the CDR3 reads TGTGCCAGCAGCCCCAGGAGGGGACAGGTGGACACTGAAGCTTTCTTT.

This chain connects TRBV9 to TRBJ2-5; TRBD2 matches at 7 bases. Germline CDR1 is SGDLS and CDR2 is YYNGEE. This CDR3 contains 16 residues. The J segment lost 2 bases and the V segment lost 2 bases, leaving 9 bases of the junction unmatched. Written as DNA, the CDR3 is TGTGCCAGCAGCGTGGATCTGGGCGGGGGACAAGAGACCCAGTACTTC. Encoded protein: CASSVDLGGGQETQYF.

This clone occurred a few times. V usage is TRBV7-6 and J usage is TRBJ2-7; tentative D call: TRBD1 (6 bases). V lost 3 bases, J lost 10 bases, and 16 bases lay in between. The CDR3 loop spans 13 amino acids. Germline V gene sequence: CDR1 SGHVS, CDR2 FNYEAQ. The CDR3 coding sequence is TGTGCCAGCAGCTTCGACCCGGGACAATATCAGTACTTC. As protein: CASSFDPGQYQYF.

This clone has a single count. The chain combines TRBV2 with TRBJ1-2, with D unclear. Trimming left V 7 bases short and J 2 bases short, with 14 bases between. Germline CDR1 reads SNHLY; CDR2 reads FYNNEI. The length of the CDR3 is 14 residues. This chain's CDR3 is CASTPELGNYGYTF. For the CDR3, the DNA is TGTGCCAGCACTCCGGAGCTTGGGAACTATGGCTACACCTTC.